This T cell receptor (beta chain) stems from a study of blood T cell repertoires in COVID-19. About the research overall: Sources were T cells, B-cell-depleted T cells, or PBMCs; the material itself was cDNA or gDNA.

The count of this clone is one. Germline assignment: CDR1 MNHEY and CDR2 SMNVEV (reference sequence). CDR3 length equals 15 residues. V trimming: 10 bases; J trimming: 1 base; junction bases outside the gene matches: 7. Sequencing used immunoSEQ multiplex PCR; TCRdb keeps in-frame clones, though not all of them. The sample carries 110,000 or so clones, roughly 87% recorded once. Sequencing was performed on peripheral blood. The chain carries TRBV27 and TRBJ2-5, with TRBD2 matching 12 bases. This clonotype originated in a human donor in a cohort sampled during active COVID-19. The CDR3 protein is CATWTSGTPQETQYF. The DNA for the CDR3 is TGTGCCACCTGGACTAGCGGGACCCCCCAAGAGACCCAGTACTTC.